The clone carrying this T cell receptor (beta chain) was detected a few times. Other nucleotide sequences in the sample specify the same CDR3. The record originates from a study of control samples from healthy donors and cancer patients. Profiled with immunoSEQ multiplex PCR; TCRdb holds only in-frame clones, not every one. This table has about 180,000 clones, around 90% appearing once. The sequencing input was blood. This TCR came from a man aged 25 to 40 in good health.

CDR3 DNA: TGTGCCTGGAGTGTTCAGGGGAATTCACCCCTCCACTTT. Amino acid sequence: CAWSVQGNSPLHF. The rearrangement joins TRBV30 to TRBJ1-6; possible D gene TRBD1, 6 bases. The V end was cut by 0 bases, the J end by 7 bases, with 7 bases between. Germline V gene data show CDR1 as GTSNPN and CDR2 as SVGIG (reference sequence). The CDR3 is made up of 13 amino acids.